This T cell receptor beta chain was captured by sequencing in a study of T cell changes during pregnancy in multiple sclerosis. Some clones are missing from TCRdb's copy, which holds only in-frame ones; the method was immunoSEQ multiplex PCR. The sample lists tens of thousands of clones; 80% to 95% were seen once. CDR1 and CDR2 from the germline V gene are MNHEY and SMNVEV (reference sequence). V was clipped by 1 base and J by 7 bases, with 13 bases between them. CDR3 length equals 14 residues. This material consisted of CD4+ T cells from peripheral blood mononuclear cells, taken in the second trimester of pregnancy. This receptor was taken from a female donor with multiple sclerosis, enrolled in a pregnancy study. This chain uses TRBV27 with TRBJ1-1, with a possible D match to TRBD1 (5 bases). The CDR3 protein is CASSLWGERGEAFF. In DNA, the CDR3 is TGTGCCAGCAGTTTATGGGGGGAAAGGGGTGAAGCTTTCTTT.